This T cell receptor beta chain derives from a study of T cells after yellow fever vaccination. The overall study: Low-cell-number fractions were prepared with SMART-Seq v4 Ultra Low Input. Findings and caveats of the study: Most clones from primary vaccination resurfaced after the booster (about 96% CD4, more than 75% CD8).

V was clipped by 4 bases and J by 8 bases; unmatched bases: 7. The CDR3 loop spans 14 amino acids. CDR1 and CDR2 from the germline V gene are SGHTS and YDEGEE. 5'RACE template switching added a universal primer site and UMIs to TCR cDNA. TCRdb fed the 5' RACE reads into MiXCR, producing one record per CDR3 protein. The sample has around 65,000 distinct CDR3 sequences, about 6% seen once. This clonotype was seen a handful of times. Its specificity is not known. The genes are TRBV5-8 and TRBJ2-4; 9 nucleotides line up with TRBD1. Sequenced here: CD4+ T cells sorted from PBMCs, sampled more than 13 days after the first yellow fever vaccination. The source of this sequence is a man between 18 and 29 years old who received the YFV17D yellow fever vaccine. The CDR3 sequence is CASSDRDRADIQYF. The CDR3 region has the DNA TGTGCCAGCAGCGACCGGGACAGGGCGGACATTCAGTACTTC.